This T cell receptor beta chain was sequenced for a study of T cell repertoires in cytomegalovirus infection. Whole-study context: Researchers turned to recently identified HLA-C-restricted CMV epitopes as well as well-studied HLA-B-restricted ones. It can be stated that public TCR beta signatures indicated CMV infection as well as a matching HLA type.

Overall study results and limits: HLA-C-restricted, CMV-specific TCR beta clonotypes were dominant ex vivo.

This clonotype appeared once. The antigen is undetermined. One entry per CDR3 protein, called by TCRdb with MiXCR from the reads. The sample has about 920,000 distinct CDR3 sequences, under 40% seen once. The germline CDR1 and CDR2 sequences are ENHRY and SYGVKD. The CDR3 is 18 residues long. Trimming took 6 bases from V and 2 from J; bases not matched to a gene: 14. This chain connects TRBV10-3 to TRBJ1-2; TRBD1 matches 11 bases. The sample here was cultured CD8+ T cells from PBMCs, taken from culture after CMV antigen stimulation. This TCR derives from a human donor in good health (CMV status not recorded). Some clones in this sample may be carry-over from other donors' samples. CDR3 DNA sequence: TGTGCCATCAGGACCCTATCCGGGACAGGGGGATCCAACTATGGCTACACCTTC. It specifies CAIRTLSGTGGSNYGYTF.